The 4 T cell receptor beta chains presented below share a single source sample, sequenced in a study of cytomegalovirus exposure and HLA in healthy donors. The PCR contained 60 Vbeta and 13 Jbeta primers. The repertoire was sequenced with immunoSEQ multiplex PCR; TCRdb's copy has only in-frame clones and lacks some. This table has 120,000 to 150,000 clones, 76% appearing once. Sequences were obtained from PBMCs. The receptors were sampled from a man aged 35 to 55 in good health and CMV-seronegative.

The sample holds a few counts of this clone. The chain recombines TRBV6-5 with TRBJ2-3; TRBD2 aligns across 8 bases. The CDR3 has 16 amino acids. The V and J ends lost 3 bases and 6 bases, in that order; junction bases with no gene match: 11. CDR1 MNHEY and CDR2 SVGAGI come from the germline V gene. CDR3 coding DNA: TGTGCCAGCAGTTATATTGCAGCGGGAGAATGGGATACGCAGTATTTT. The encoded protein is CASSYIAAGEWDTQYF.

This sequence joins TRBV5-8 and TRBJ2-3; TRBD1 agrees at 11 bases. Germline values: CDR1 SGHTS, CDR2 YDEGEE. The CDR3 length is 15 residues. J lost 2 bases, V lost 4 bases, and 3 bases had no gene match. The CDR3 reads CASSRDRGITDTQYF. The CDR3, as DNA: TGTGCCAGCAGCCGGGACAGGGGGATCACAGATACGCAGTATTTT.

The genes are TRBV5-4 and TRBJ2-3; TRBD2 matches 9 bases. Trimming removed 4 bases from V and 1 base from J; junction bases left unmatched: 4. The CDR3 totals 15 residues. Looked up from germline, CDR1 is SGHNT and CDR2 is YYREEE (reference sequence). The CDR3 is CASSLASGGTDTQYF. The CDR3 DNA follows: TGTGCCAGCAGCCTAGCTAGCGGGGGCACAGATACGCAGTATTTT.

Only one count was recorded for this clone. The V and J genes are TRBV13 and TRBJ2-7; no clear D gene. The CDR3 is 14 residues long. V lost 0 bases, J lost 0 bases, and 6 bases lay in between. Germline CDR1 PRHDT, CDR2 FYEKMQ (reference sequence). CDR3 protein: CASSLGRSSYEQYF. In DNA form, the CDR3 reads TGTGCCAGCAGCTTAGGCCGGAGCTCCTACGAGCAGTACTTC.